These 4 T cell receptor beta chains were all obtained from the same sample, sequenced in a study of cytomegalovirus exposure and HLA in healthy donors. The table came from immunoSEQ multiplex PCR; TCRdb's copy has only in-frame clones and leaves some out. The data show over 110,000 clones, about 86% seen once. The sequenced sample consisted of PBMCs. The receptors derive from a man younger than 35 in good health and CMV-seronegative.

The rearrangement uses TRBV5-1 and TRBJ2-3, with 9 bases fitting TRBD1. Germline CDR1 SGHRS, CDR2 YFSETQ. This CDR3 has 16 residues. The V segment lost 3 bases and the J segment 4 bases; nucleotides outside the gene matches: 9. The CDR3 loop is CASSSGAGTGSDTQYF. As DNA, the CDR3 is TGCGCCAGCAGCTCTGGGGCCGGGACAGGGTCAGATACGCAGTATTTT.

A few counts support this clone. CDR3 protein: CASSQAKGLGARGYGYTF. The CDR3 DNA sequence: TGCGCCAGCAGCCAAGCCAAGGGTCTGGGGGCGCGCGGCTATGGCTACACCTTC. The chain is built from TRBV4-3 and TRBJ1-2, with D possibly matching TRBD1 (6 bases). V was pared by 1 base and J by 4 bases, with 22 bases between. Germline loops: CDR1 LGHNA, CDR2 YSLEER. CDR3 size: 18 residues.

This clone was seen a few times. The chain uses TRBV7-6 and TRBJ2-3, with D perhaps matching TRBD2 (5 bases). CDR1 and CDR2 from the germline V gene are SGHVS and FNYEAQ. The CDR3 totals 14 residues. V lost 3 bases and J lost 1, with 8 bases in between. CDR3 amino acids: CASSLERRTDTQYF. CDR3 DNA: TGTGCCAGCAGCTTGGAGCGGCGCACAGATACGCAGTATTTT. Variable domain in full (rest from reference TRBV7-6 and TRBJ2-3): GAGVSQSPRYKVTKRGQDVALRCDPISGHVSLYWYRQALGQGPEFLTYFNYEAQQDKSGLPNDRFSAERPEGSISTLTIQRTEQRDSAMYRCASSLERRTDTQYFGPGTRLTVL.

The V gene is TRBV27, the J gene TRBJ2-1; possibly TRBD2 for D (7 bases). Germline assignment: CDR1 MNHEY and CDR2 SMNVEV (reference sequence). V was clipped by 5 bases and J by 4 bases, with 18 bases between them. The CDR3 spans 16 residues. The CDR3 DNA follows: TGTGCCAGCAGTCCTATCCTTGGGGGGGCATACAATGAGCAGTTCTTC. This encodes CASSPILGGAYNEQFF.